Included here is one TCR beta chain sequence, with context. The sample originates from a study of memory CD4+ T cells and cytomegalovirus serostatus. Clones were sequenced by immunoSEQ multiplex PCR, and TCRdb holds only the in-frame ones, with some missing. The table includes around 26,000 clones, about 80% detected once. V lost 6 bases to trimming and J lost 7 bases; unmatched junction nucleotides: 6. This CDR3 region has 14 residues. Germline CDR1 reads MNHNS; CDR2 reads SASEGT. Single viable CD3+CD4+CD8-CD45RO+ cells were sorted as the memory CD4+ T cells. V usage is TRBV6-1 and J usage is TRBJ2-5; 12 positions agree with TRBD2. Sequenced: memory CD4+ T cells from blood. This TCR came from an adult in good health and CMV-seronegative. DNA of the CDR3: TGTGCCAGCAGAGGGACTAGCGGGTTGGGGACCCAGTACTTC. This codes for CASRGTSGLGTQYF.